The present TCR beta chain was sequenced within a study of cytomegalovirus exposure and HLA in healthy donors. Primers included in the PCR were 60 Vbeta and 13 Jbeta primers. Generated by immunoSEQ multiplex PCR, the TCRdb table keeps only in-frame clones and is missing some. The sample lists around 160,000 clones; almost 80% were seen once. V dropped 7 bases and J dropped 0 bases, with 9 bases sitting between them. The CDR3 is 13 residues long. The germline CDR1 and CDR2 sequences are WNHNN and SYGVQD (reference sequence). This receptor was identified in a woman aged 35 to 49 in good health and CMV-seropositive. Sequenced material: PBMCs. The chain is built from TRBV10-1 and TRBJ1-1; the D gene is possibly TRBD1 (5 bases). The CDR3 here is CASMGQMNTEAFF. CDR3 DNA sequence: TGCGCCAGCATGGGGCAGATGAACACTGAAGCTTTCTTT.